The rows below give T cell receptor beta chains drawn from one sample of a study of neoadjuvant anti-PD-1 for oral cavity cancer. TCRdb's copy holds only in-frame clones and misses some; the assay was immunoSEQ multiplex PCR. The table shows 50,000 to 65,000 clones, with approximately 80% occurring only once. The sample in question was PBMCs, obtained before nivolumab (anti-PD-1) treatment. The receptors come from a person between 40 and 80 years old with oral cavity squamous cell carcinoma. Each CDR3 is given with its conserved first and last residue. The order of the fields is J gene, clone size, V gene, D gene, CDR3 protein, CDR3 DNA. A D gene is named only where the DNA matches it firmly. The size of a clone is reported for some rows only, either as once, few or many, or as a class for expanded clones.

J gene: TRBJ1-5; clone size: NA; V gene: TRBV9; D gene: NA; CDR3 protein: CASSAAGASNQPQHF; CDR3 DNA: TGTGCCAGCAGCGCCGCAGGGGCTAGCAATCAGCCCCAGCATTTT
J gene: TRBJ1-5; clone size: NA; V gene: TRBV7-8; D gene: NA; CDR3 protein: CASSLSWGSEGQPQHF; CDR3 DNA: TGTGCCAGCAGCTTAAGTTGGGGGTCTGAGGGTCAGCCCCAGCATTTT
J gene: TRBJ1-2; clone size: NA; V gene: TRBV6-5; D gene: NA; CDR3 protein: CASSYSEDYGYTF; CDR3 DNA: TGTGCCAGCAGTTACTCGGAGGACTATGGCTACACCTTC
J gene: TRBJ1-2; clone size: few; V gene: TRBV5-1; D gene: NA; CDR3 protein: CASRVGGNYGYTF; CDR3 DNA: TGCGCCAGCAGGGTTGGAGGGAACTATGGCTACACCTTC
J gene: TRBJ2-7; clone size: NA; V gene: TRBV6-5; D gene: TRBD1; CDR3 protein: CASSSPGQGSYEQYF; CDR3 DNA: TGTGCCAGCAGTTCTCCGGGACAGGGCTCCTACGAGCAGTACTTC
J gene: TRBJ1-4; clone size: NA; V gene: TRBV5-1; D gene: NA; CDR3 protein: CASSLTATNEKLFF; CDR3 DNA: TGCGCCAGCAGCTTGACGGCAACTAATGAAAAACTGTTTTTT
J gene: TRBJ1-6; clone size: NA; V gene: TRBV6-4; D gene: NA; CDR3 protein: CASSDSINSPLHF; CDR3 DNA: TGTGCCAGCAGTGACTCGATCAATTCACCCCTCCACTTT
J gene: TRBJ1-2; clone size: NA; V gene: TRBV29-1; D gene: NA; CDR3 protein: CSATDSGGYTF; CDR3 DNA: TGCAGCGCAACGGACTCGGGTGGCTACACCTTC
J gene: TRBJ1-6; clone size: NA; V gene: TRBV27; D gene: TRBD1; CDR3 protein: CASSSGQESSYNSPLHF; CDR3 DNA: TGTGCCAGCAGTTCCGGACAGGAGAGCTCCTATAATTCACCCCTCCACTTT
J gene: TRBJ2-1; clone size: NA; V gene: TRBV4-2; D gene: NA; CDR3 protein: CASSQDRSTEQFF; CDR3 DNA: TGTGCCAGCAGCCAAGATAGGAGCACTGAGCAGTTCTTC
J gene: TRBJ1-1; clone size: NA; V gene: TRBV18; D gene: NA; CDR3 protein: CASSLTRGRNTEAFF; CDR3 DNA: TGTGCCAGCTCACTTACCAGGGGCAGGAACACTGAAGCTTTCTTT
J gene: TRBJ2-7; clone size: NA; V gene: TRBV18; D gene: NA; CDR3 protein: CASSPPLGGPYEQYF; CDR3 DNA: TGTGCCAGCTCACCACCCCTAGGTGGACCTTACGAGCAGTACTTC
J gene: TRBJ2-6; clone size: NA; V gene: TRBV11-1; D gene: TRBD1; CDR3 protein: CASSHRGSGANVLTF; CDR3 DNA: TGTGCCAGCAGCCACAGGGGATCTGGGGCCAACGTCCTGACTTTC
J gene: TRBJ1-6; clone size: NA; V gene: TRBV19; D gene: NA; CDR3 protein: CASSPGTYNSPLHF; CDR3 DNA: TGTGCCAGTAGTCCCGGGACTTATAATTCACCCCTCCACTTT
J gene: TRBJ2-1; clone size: few; V gene: TRBV2; D gene: NA; CDR3 protein: CASTSGYEQFF; CDR3 DNA: TGTGCCAGCACCTCGGGCTACGAGCAGTTCTTC
J gene: TRBJ2-2; clone size: NA; V gene: TRBV2; D gene: NA; CDR3 protein: CASRRGRDTGELFF; CDR3 DNA: TGTGCCAGCCGGCGGGGACGGGACACCGGGGAGCTGTTTTTT
J gene: TRBJ1-2; clone size: NA; V gene: TRBV19; D gene: NA; CDR3 protein: CASIRSGSANYGYTF; CDR3 DNA: TGTGCCAGTATACGATCCGGGTCGGCGAACTATGGCTACACCTTC
J gene: TRBJ2-2; clone size: NA; V gene: TRBV15; D gene: NA; CDR3 protein: CATSKGWQGGTGELFF; CDR3 DNA: TGTGCCACCAGCAAGGGCTGGCAGGGGGGCACCGGGGAGCTGTTTTTT
J gene: TRBJ1-2; clone size: NA; V gene: TRBV19; D gene: NA; CDR3 protein: CASSYHTPNRNGYTF; CDR3 DNA: TGTGCCAGTAGCTATCACACGCCGAACAGGAACGGCTACACCTTC
J gene: TRBJ1-1; clone size: NA; V gene: TRBV9; D gene: NA; CDR3 protein: CASSVGAGTEAFF; CDR3 DNA: TGTGCCAGCAGCGTGGGAGCGGGCACTGAAGCTTTCTTT
J gene: TRBJ1-1; clone size: NA; V gene: TRBV7-2; D gene: NA; CDR3 protein: CASSLVSGQGTEAFF; CDR3 DNA: TGTGCCAGCAGCTTAGTAAGCGGGCAGGGCACTGAAGCTTTCTTT
J gene: TRBJ2-6; clone size: few; V gene: TRBV2; D gene: NA; CDR3 protein: CASSGTGSGANVLTF; CDR3 DNA: TGTGCCAGCAGTGGTACAGGCTCTGGGGCCAACGTCCTGACTTTC
J gene: TRBJ2-5; clone size: NA; V gene: TRBV7-6; D gene: TRBD2; CDR3 protein: CASSLAASGPETQYF; CDR3 DNA: TGTGCCAGCAGCTTAGCTGCTAGCGGGCCCGAGACCCAGTACTTC
J gene: TRBJ2-1; clone size: NA; V gene: TRBV4-1; D gene: TRBD2; CDR3 protein: CASSQDETSGSDEQFF; CDR3 DNA: TGCGCCAGCAGCCAAGATGAAACTAGCGGGAGCGATGAGCAGTTCTTC
J gene: TRBJ1-2; clone size: NA; V gene: TRBV6-5; D gene: NA; CDR3 protein: CASSYSSGAHYGYTF; CDR3 DNA: TGTGCCAGCAGTTACTCGTCGGGGGCGCACTATGGCTACACCTTC
J gene: TRBJ2-7; clone size: NA; V gene: TRBV7-2; D gene: NA; CDR3 protein: CASSLARGSHEQYF; CDR3 DNA: TGTGCCAGCAGCTTAGCCAGGGGATCCCACGAGCAGTACTTC
J gene: TRBJ1-1; clone size: NA; V gene: TRBV6-4; D gene: TRBD1; CDR3 protein: CASSPGTGGRSTEAFF; CDR3 DNA: TGTGCCAGCAGCCCCGGGACAGGGGGGAGAAGCACTGAAGCTTTCTTT
J gene: TRBJ1-2; clone size: few; V gene: TRBV7-8; D gene: TRBD1; CDR3 protein: CASSPGHGQVLTYGYTF; CDR3 DNA: TGTGCCAGCAGCCCAGGACATGGACAGGTCCTTACCTATGGCTACACCTTC
J gene: TRBJ1-1; clone size: NA; V gene: TRBV6-1; D gene: NA; CDR3 protein: CASRDTGNTEAFF; CDR3 DNA: TGTGCCAGCAGGGACACAGGAAACACTGAAGCTTTCTTT
J gene: TRBJ1-3; clone size: NA; V gene: TRBV11-2; D gene: NA; CDR3 protein: CASSLGGSRNTIYF; CDR3 DNA: TGTGCCAGCAGCTTAGGGGGATCGAGAAACACCATATATTTT
J gene: TRBJ2-1; clone size: NA; V gene: TRBV9; D gene: NA; CDR3 protein: CASSVASRLSQSEQFF; CDR3 DNA: TGTGCCAGCAGCGTAGCTTCCAGGCTCTCCCAGAGTGAGCAGTTCTTC
J gene: TRBJ2-3; clone size: NA; V gene: TRBV28; D gene: NA; CDR3 protein: CASSPTDDTDTQYF; CDR3 DNA: TGTGCCAGCAGCCCGACCGACGACACAGATACGCAGTATTTT
J gene: TRBJ1-2; clone size: NA; V gene: TRBV2; D gene: TRBD1; CDR3 protein: CASRGRQGNYGYTF; CDR3 DNA: TGTGCCAGCAGGGGTCGACAGGGGAACTATGGCTACACCTTC
J gene: TRBJ1-1; clone size: NA; V gene: TRBV2; D gene: TRBD1; CDR3 protein: CASSPRTGENTEAFF; CDR3 DNA: TGTGCCAGCAGTCCACGGACAGGGGAAAACACTGAAGCTTTCTTT
J gene: TRBJ2-7; clone size: NA; V gene: TRBV5-4; D gene: NA; CDR3 protein: CASSFGLSRDYEQYF; CDR3 DNA: TGTGCCAGCAGCTTTGGACTGAGTCGGGATTACGAGCAGTACTTC
J gene: TRBJ2-3; clone size: NA; V gene: TRBV10-2; D gene: TRBD2; CDR3 protein: CASGVGTSGGHLTDTQYF; CDR3 DNA: TGCGCCAGCGGCGTAGGGACTAGCGGGGGCCACCTCACAGATACGCAGTATTTT
J gene: TRBJ1-5; clone size: NA; V gene: TRBV2; D gene: TRBD1; CDR3 protein: CASSADRDNQPQHF; CDR3 DNA: TGTGCCAGCAGTGCAGACAGGGACAATCAGCCCCAGCATTTT
J gene: TRBJ2-1; clone size: NA; V gene: TRBV7-3; D gene: TRBD2; CDR3 protein: CASSFKAGVGNEQFF; CDR3 DNA: TGTGCCAGCAGCTTTAAAGCGGGAGTGGGCAATGAGCAGTTCTTC
J gene: TRBJ1-4; clone size: NA; V gene: TRBV19; D gene: NA; CDR3 protein: CASSRDGSPENEKLFF; CDR3 DNA: TGTGCCAGTAGTAGAGACGGGTCGCCAGAAAATGAAAAACTGTTTTTT
J gene: TRBJ2-4; clone size: NA; V gene: TRBV5-1; D gene: TRBD1; CDR3 protein: CASSLGQGTNIQYF; CDR3 DNA: TGCGCCAGCAGCTTGGGACAGGGTACAAACATTCAGTACTTC
J gene: TRBJ1-1; clone size: NA; V gene: TRBV6-6; D gene: TRBD1; CDR3 protein: CASSYPDDRVNTEAFF; CDR3 DNA: TGTGCCAGCAGTTACCCAGATGACAGGGTGAACACTGAAGCTTTCTTT
J gene: TRBJ2-7; clone size: NA; V gene: TRBV28; D gene: NA; CDR3 protein: CASTSAIYEQYF; CDR3 DNA: TGTGCCAGCACCTCAGCGATCTACGAGCAGTACTTC
J gene: TRBJ1-6; clone size: few; V gene: TRBV6-1; D gene: NA; CDR3 protein: CASSEAQSYNSPLHF; CDR3 DNA: TGTGCCAGCAGTGAAGCGCAGAGCTATAATTCACCCCTCCACTTT
J gene: TRBJ2-7; clone size: NA; V gene: TRBV6-5; D gene: NA; CDR3 protein: CASSLMVSSYEQYF; CDR3 DNA: TGTGCCAGCAGTTTGATGGTTAGCTCCTACGAGCAGTACTTC
J gene: TRBJ2-7; clone size: once; V gene: TRBV30; D gene: NA; CDR3 protein: CAWSVLIGLASYEQYF; CDR3 DNA: TGTGCCTGGAGTGTACTAATCGGACTCGCGTCCTACGAGCAGTACTTC
J gene: TRBJ2-1; clone size: NA; V gene: TRBV28; D gene: NA; CDR3 protein: CASSLPGSDEQFF; CDR3 DNA: TGTGCCAGCAGTTTGCCCGGGAGCGATGAGCAGTTCTTC
J gene: TRBJ2-2; clone size: NA; V gene: TRBV5-5; D gene: NA; CDR3 protein: CASSPTANTGELFF; CDR3 DNA: TGTGCCAGCAGCCCGACAGCTAACACCGGGGAGCTGTTTTTT
J gene: TRBJ2-3; clone size: NA; V gene: TRBV7-3; D gene: NA; CDR3 protein: CASSFAGPSTDTQYF; CDR3 DNA: TGTGCCAGCAGCTTCGCCGGACCCAGCACAGATACGCAGTATTTT
J gene: TRBJ2-3; clone size: few; V gene: TRBV7-3; D gene: NA; CDR3 protein: CASSLYERYTDTQYF; CDR3 DNA: TGTGCCAGCAGCTTATATGAGCGGTACACAGATACGCAGTATTTT
J gene: TRBJ1-6; clone size: NA; V gene: TRBV6-4; D gene: NA; CDR3 protein: CASSDSRGINSPLHF; CDR3 DNA: TGTGCCAGCAGTGACTCGAGGGGGATCAATTCACCCCTCCACTTT
J gene: TRBJ1-2; clone size: NA; V gene: TRBV28; D gene: TRBD1; CDR3 protein: CASSSTGAGYGYTF; CDR3 DNA: TGTGCCAGCAGTTCCACAGGGGCAGGCTATGGCTACACCTTC
J gene: TRBJ2-1; clone size: NA; V gene: TRBV19; D gene: TRBD2; CDR3 protein: CASSIAQSWTSGGVFRVNEQFF; CDR3 DNA: TGTGCCAGTAGTATAGCCCAATCTTGGACTAGCGGGGGGGTCTTCCGAGTGAATGAGCAGTTCTTC
J gene: TRBJ2-4; clone size: few; V gene: TRBV5-5; D gene: NA; CDR3 protein: CASSLIGSRAKNIQYF; CDR3 DNA: TGTGCCAGCAGCTTGATAGGGTCGAGGGCCAAAAACATTCAGTACTTC
J gene: TRBJ1-1; clone size: NA; V gene: TRBV5-1; D gene: TRBD1; CDR3 protein: CASSFRQGGNTEAFF; CDR3 DNA: TGCGCCAGCAGCTTCCGACAGGGGGGGAACACTGAAGCTTTCTTT
J gene: TRBJ2-7; clone size: NA; V gene: TRBV19; D gene: NA; CDR3 protein: CASRKYGSYEQYF; CDR3 DNA: TGTGCCAGTAGGAAGTACGGGAGCTACGAGCAGTACTTC